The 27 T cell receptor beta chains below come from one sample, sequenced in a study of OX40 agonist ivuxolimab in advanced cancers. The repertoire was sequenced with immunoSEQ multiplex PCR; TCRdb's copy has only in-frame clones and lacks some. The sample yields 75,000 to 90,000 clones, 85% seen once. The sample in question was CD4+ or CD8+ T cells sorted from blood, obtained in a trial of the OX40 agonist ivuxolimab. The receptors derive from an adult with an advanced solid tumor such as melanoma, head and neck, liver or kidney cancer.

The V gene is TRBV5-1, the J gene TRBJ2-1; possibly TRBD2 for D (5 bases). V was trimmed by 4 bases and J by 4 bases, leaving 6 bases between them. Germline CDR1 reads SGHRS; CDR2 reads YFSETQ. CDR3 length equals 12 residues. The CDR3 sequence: CASSPGYNEQFF. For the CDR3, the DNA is TGCGCCAGCAGCCCGGGATACAATGAGCAGTTCTTC.

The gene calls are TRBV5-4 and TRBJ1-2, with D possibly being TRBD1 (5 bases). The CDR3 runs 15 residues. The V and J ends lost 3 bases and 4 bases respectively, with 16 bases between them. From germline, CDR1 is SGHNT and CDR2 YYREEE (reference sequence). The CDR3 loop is CASSYSGRIGYGYTF. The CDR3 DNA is TGTGCCAGCAGCTATTCGGGGCGGATAGGCTATGGCTACACCTTC. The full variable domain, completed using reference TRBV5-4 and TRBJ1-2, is ETGVTQSPTHLIKTRGQQVTLRCSSQSGHNTVSWYQQALGQGPQFIFQYYREEENGRGNFPPRFSGLQFPNYSSELNVNALELDDSALYLCASSYSGRIGYGYTFGSGTRLTVV.

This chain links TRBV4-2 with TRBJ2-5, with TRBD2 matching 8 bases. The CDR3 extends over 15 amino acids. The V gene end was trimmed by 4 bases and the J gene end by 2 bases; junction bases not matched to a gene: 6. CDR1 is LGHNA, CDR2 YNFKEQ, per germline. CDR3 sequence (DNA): TGTGCCAGCAGCCCAGGACTAGCTGGGCAAGAGACCCAGTACTTC. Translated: CASSPGLAGQETQYF.

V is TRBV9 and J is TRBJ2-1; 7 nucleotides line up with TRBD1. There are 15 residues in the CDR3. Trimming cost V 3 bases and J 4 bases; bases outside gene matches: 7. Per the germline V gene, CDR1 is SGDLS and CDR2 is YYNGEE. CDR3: CASSGGQVGYNEQFF. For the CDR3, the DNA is TGTGCCAGCAGCGGAGGACAGGTCGGTTACAATGAGCAGTTCTTC.

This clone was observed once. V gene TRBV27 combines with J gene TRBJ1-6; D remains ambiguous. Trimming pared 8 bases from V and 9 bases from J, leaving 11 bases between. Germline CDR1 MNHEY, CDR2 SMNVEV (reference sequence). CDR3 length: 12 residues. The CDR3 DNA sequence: TGTGCCAGCCCCACACTCCTTTCACCCCTCCACTTT. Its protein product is CASPTLLSPLHF.

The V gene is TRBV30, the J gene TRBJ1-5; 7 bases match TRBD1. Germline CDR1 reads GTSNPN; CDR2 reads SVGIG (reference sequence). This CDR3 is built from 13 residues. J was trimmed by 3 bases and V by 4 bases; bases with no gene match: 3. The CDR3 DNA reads TGTGCCTGGACAGGGGGTCCCAATCAGCCCCAGCATTTT. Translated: CAWTGGPNQPQHF.

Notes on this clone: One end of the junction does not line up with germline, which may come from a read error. DNA of the CDR3: TGTGCCAGCAGTACGGGGACCGGGCTTACTCAATTCTTC. As protein: CASSTGTGLTQFF. The chain couples TRBV28 to TRBJ1-2, with D possibly TRBD1 on 5 matching bases. The CDR3 sequence is 13 residues long. From germline, CDR1 is MDHEN and CDR2 SYDVKM.

CDR3 sequence (DNA): TGCGCCAGCAACCGTTTGGGACAGACTAATGAAAAACTGTTTTTT. Translating it yields CASNRLGQTNEKLFF. V usage is TRBV4-1 and J usage is TRBJ1-4; 7 positions match TRBD1. The CDR3 is 15 amino acids. The V gene's germline CDR1 is MGHRA and CDR2 YSYEKL. V trimming: 7 bases; J trimming: 2 bases; junction bases outside the gene matches: 7.

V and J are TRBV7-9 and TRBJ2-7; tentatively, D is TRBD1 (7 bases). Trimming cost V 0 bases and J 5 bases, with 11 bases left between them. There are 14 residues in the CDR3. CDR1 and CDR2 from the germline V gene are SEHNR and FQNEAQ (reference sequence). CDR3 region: CASSLAGRGDEQYF. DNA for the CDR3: TGTGCCAGCAGCTTAGCTGGCAGGGGGGACGAGCAGTACTTC.

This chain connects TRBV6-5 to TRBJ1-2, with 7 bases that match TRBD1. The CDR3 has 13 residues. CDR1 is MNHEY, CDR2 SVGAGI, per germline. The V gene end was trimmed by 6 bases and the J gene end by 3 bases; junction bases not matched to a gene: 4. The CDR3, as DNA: TGTGCCAGCAGGAGGGGGCTAGACTATGGCTACACCTTC. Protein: CASRRGLDYGYTF.

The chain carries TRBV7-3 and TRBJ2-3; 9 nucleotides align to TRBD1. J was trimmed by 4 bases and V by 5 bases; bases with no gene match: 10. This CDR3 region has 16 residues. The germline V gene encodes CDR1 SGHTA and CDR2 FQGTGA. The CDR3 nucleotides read TGTGCCAGCAGCCTAGGGGGACAGGGCGGTGCAGATACGCAGTATTTT. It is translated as CASSLGGQGGADTQYF.

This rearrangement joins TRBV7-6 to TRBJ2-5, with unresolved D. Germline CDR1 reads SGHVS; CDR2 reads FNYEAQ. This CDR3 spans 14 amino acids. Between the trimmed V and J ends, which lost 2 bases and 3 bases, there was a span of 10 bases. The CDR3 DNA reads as TGTGCCAGCAGCTTAAGGCAGGCTAAAGAGACCCAGTACTTC. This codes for CASSLRQAKETQYF.

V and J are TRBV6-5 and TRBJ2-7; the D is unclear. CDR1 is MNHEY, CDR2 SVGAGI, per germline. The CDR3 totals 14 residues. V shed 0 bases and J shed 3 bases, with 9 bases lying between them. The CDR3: CASSYSYTDYEQYF. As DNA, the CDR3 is TGTGCCAGCAGTTACTCGTACACAGACTACGAGCAGTACTTC.

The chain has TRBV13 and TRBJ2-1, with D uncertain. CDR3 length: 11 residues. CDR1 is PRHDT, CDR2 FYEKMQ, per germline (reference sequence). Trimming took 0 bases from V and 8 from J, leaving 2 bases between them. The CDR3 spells CASSLGHEQFF. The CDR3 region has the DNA TGTGCCAGCAGCTTAGGTCATGAGCAGTTCTTC.

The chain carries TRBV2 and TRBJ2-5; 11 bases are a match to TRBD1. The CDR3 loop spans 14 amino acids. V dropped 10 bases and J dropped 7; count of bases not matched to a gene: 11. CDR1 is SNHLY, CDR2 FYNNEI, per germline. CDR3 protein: CATTGQGVDGTQYF. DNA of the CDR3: TGTGCCACAACGGGACAGGGGGTAGATGGGACCCAGTACTTC.

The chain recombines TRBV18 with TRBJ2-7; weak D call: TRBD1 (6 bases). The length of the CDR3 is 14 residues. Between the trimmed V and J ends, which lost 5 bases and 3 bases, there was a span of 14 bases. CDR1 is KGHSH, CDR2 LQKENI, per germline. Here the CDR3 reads CASSRGEGGYEQYF. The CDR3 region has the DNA TGTGCCAGCTCAAGAGGGGAAGGGGGCTACGAGCAGTACTTC.

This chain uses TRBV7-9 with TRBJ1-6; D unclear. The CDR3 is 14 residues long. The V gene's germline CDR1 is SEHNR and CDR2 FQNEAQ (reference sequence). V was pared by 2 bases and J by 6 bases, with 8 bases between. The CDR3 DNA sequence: TGTGCCAGCAGCTTAAGTCTAAGTAATTCACCCCTCCACTTT. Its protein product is CASSLSLSNSPLHF.

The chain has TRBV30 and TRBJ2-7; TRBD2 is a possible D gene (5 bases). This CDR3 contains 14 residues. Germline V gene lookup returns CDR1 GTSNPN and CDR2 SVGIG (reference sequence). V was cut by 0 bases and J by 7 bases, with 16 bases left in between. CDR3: CAWSVLGPGREQYF. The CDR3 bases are TGTGCCTGGAGTGTACTCGGACCGGGAAGGGAGCAGTACTTC.

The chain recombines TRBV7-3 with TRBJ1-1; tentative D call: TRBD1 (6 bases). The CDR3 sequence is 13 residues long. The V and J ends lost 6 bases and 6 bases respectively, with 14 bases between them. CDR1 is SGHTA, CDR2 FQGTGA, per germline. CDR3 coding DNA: TGTGCCAGCAGTAGCAGGGGTGTGGCTGAAGCTTTCTTT. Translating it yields CASSSRGVAEAFF.

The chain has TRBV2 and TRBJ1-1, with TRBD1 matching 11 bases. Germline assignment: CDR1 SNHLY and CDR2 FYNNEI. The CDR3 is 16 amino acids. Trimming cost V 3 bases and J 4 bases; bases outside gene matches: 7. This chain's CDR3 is CASSDHVGTGGTEAFF. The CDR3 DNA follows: TGTGCCAGCAGTGATCATGTGGGGACAGGGGGCACTGAAGCTTTCTTT.

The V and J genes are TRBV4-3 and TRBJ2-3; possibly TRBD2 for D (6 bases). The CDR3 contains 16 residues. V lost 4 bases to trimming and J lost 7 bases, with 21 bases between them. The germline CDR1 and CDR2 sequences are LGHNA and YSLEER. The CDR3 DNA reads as TGCGCCAGCAGCCCCCAACTAGCACCCAGGGTCAATACGCAGTATTTT. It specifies CASSPQLAPRVNTQYF.

CDR3 DNA: TGTGCCAGCAGTGGACGGAACTATGGCTACACCTTC. It translates to CASSGRNYGYTF. The chain joins TRBV2 to TRBJ1-2, with D unresolved. CDR3 size: 12 residues. Germline V gene lookup returns CDR1 SNHLY and CDR2 FYNNEI. V lost 4 bases to trimming and J lost 2 bases, with 5 bases between them.

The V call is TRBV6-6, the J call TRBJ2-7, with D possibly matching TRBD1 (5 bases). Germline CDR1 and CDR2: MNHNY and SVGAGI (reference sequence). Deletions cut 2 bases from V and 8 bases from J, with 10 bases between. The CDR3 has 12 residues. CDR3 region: CASSYEYRQQYF. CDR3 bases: TGTGCCAGCAGTTACGAGTACAGGCAGCAGTACTTC.

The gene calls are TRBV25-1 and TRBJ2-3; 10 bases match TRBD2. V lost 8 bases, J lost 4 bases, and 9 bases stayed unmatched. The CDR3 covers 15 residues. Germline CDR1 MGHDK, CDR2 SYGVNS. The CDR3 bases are TGTGCCAGCGGGGAGAGCGGGGGGGCCGCAGATACGCAGTATTTT. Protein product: CASGESGGAADTQYF.

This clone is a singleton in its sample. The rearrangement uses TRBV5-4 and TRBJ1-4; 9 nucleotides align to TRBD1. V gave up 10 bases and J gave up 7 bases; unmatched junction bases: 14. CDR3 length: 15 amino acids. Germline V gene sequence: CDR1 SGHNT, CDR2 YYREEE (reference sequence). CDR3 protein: CAGHRGQGLTEKLFF. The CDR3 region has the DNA TGTGCCGGCCACCGTGGACAGGGGTTGACTGAAAAACTGTTTTTT.

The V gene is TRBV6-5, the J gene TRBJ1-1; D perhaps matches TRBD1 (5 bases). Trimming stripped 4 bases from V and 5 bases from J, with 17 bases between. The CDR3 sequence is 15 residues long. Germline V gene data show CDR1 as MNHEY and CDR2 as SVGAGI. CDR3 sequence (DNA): TGTGCCAGCAGTTCGGTCAGGGCGGGGCGGACTGAAGCTTTCTTT. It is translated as CASSSVRAGRTEAFF.

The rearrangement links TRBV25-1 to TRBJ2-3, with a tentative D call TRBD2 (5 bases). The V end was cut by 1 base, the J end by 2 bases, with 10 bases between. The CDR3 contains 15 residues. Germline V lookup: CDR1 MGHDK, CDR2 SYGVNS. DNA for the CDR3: TGTGCCAGCAGTGAATTCGCGGGCGTCACAGATACGCAGTATTTT. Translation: CASSEFAGVTDTQYF.